Following are 3 T cell receptor beta chains from one sample sequenced in a study of patients and donors after allogeneic stem cell transplantation. Using its own MiXCR run on the RT-PCR reads, TCRdb lists one record per CDR3 protein. This sample has roughly 140,000 distinct CDR3 sequences; about 40% occur once, and the top ten carry 40% to 55%. The sample was blood, either unsorted or a sorted T cell fraction (not recorded which). Source of these receptors: a human donor who was either an allogeneic HSCT recipient or a stem cell or donor lymphocyte infusion donor (not recorded which). It is not recorded whose cells these are; they may come from a transplant donor.

The V call is TRBV12-3 or TRBV12-4, the J call TRBJ1-6, with D perhaps matching TRBD1 (5 bases). The germline V and J ends were trimmed by 3 bases and 8 bases, with 17 bases remaining between them. The CDR3 is made up of 16 amino acids. CDR3 in DNA: TGTGCCAGCAGTTTTGTGGCGGGGCGGCCCGATTCACCCCTCCACTTT. Amino acid sequence: CASSFVAGRPDSPLHF.

The chain is built from TRBV5-5 and TRBJ2-3, with a tentative D call TRBD2 (7 bases). This CDR3 contains 15 residues. From germline, CDR1 is SGHKS and CDR2 YYEKEE (reference sequence). V lost 0 bases, J lost 2 bases, and 10 bases lay in between. This CDR3 is CASSLGGGNTDTQYF. CDR3 nucleotides: TGTGCCAGCAGCTTGGGCGGGGGCAACACAGATACGCAGTATTTT.

V usage is TRBV20-1 and J usage is TRBJ2-4; TRBD1 agrees at 7 bases. Germline loops: CDR1 DFQATT, CDR2 SNEGSKA (reference sequence). CDR3 length: 13 residues. After removal of 5 bases from V and 13 bases from J, the junction contained 14 bases not matched to a gene. This CDR3 is CSALDRPGQTQYF. In DNA, the CDR3 is TGCAGTGCTCTTGACCGCCCGGGACAGACACAGTACTTC.